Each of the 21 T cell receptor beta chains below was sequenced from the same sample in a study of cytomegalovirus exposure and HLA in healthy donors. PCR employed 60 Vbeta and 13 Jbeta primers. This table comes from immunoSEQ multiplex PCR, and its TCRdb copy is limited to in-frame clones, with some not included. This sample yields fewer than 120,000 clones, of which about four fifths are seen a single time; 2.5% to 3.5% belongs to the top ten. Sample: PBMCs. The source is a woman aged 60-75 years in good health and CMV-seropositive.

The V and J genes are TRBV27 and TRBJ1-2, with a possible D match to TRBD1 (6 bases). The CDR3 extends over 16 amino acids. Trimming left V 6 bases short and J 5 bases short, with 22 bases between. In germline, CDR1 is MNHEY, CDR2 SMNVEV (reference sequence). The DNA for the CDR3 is TGTGCCAGCAGATATTCAAGGACAGAGGTGGGATATGGCTACACCTTC. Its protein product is CASRYSRTEVGYGYTF.

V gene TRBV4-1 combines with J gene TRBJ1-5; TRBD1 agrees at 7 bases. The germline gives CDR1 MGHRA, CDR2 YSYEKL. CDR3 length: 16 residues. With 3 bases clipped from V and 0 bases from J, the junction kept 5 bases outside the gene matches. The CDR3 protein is CASSQATGYSNQPQHF. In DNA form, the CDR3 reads TGCGCCAGCAGCCAGGCGACAGGGTATAGCAATCAGCCCCAGCATTTT.

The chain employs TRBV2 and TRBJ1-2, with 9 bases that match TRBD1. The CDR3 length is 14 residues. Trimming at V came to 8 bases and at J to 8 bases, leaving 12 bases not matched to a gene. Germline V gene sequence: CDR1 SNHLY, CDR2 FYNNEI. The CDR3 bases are TGTGCCAGCGCTCTGACAGGGGGAGCCCTGGGCTACACCTTC. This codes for CASALTGGALGYTF. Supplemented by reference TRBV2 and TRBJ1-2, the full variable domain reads EPEVTQTPSHQVTQMGQEVILRCVPISNHLYFYWYRQILGQKVEFLVSFYNNEISEKSEIFDDQFSVERPDGSNFTLKIRSTKLEDSAMYFCASALTGGALGYTFGSGTRLTVV.

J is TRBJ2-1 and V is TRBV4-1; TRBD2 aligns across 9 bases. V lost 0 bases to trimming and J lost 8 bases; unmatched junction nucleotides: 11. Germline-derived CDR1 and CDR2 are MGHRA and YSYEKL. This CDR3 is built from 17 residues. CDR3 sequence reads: CASSQDSSTSGQDEQFF. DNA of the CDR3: TGCGCCAGCAGCCAAGATTCTTCCACTAGCGGGCAGGATGAGCAGTTCTTC.

The CDR3 DNA reads TGTGCCAGCAGCTTTCCGGGTGGGAGCTATGGCTACACCTTC. Translation: CASSFPGGSYGYTF. V usage is TRBV7-2 and J usage is TRBJ1-2; D ambiguous. With 3 bases removed from V and 4 bases from J, the gap between germline ends came to 12 bases. This CDR3 region has 14 residues. Germline CDR1 SGHTA, CDR2 FQGNSA.

CDR3 nucleotides: TGTGCCAGCTCACCTTTTTCCAGCGAAGCCTACGAGCAGTACTTC. It codes for CASSPFSSEAYEQYF. This chain links TRBV18 with TRBJ2-7; D uncertain. The ends were cut back, 3 bases at V and 2 bases at J, with 14 bases in the middle. Germline V lookup: CDR1 KGHSH, CDR2 LQKENI. The CDR3 is made up of 15 amino acids.

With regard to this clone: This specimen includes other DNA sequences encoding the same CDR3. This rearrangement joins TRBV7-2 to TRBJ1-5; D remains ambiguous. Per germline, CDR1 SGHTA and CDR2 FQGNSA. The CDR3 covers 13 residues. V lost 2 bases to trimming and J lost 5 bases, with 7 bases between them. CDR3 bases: TGTGCCAGCAGCTTATGGAGGGATCAGCCCCAGCATTTT. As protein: CASSLWRDQPQHF.

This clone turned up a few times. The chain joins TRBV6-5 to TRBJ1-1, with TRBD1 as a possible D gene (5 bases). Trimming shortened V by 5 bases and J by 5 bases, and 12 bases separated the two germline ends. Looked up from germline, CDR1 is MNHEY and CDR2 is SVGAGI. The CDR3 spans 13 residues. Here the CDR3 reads CASSRTQGTEAFF. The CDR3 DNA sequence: TGTGCCAGCAGTAGAACCCAGGGTACTGAAGCTTTCTTT.

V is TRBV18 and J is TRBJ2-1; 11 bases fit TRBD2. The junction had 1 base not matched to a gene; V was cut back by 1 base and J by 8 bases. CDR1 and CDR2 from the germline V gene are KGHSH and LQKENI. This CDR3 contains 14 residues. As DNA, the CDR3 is TGTGCCAGCTCACCACTACTAGCGGGAGATGAGCAGTTCTTC. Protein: CASSPLLAGDEQFF.

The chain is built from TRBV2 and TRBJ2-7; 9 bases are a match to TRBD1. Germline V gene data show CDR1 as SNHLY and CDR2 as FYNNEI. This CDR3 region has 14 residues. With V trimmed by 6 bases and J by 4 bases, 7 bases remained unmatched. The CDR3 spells CASRRQGEKYEQYF. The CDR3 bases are TGTGCCAGCAGGAGACAGGGGGAGAAATACGAGCAGTACTTC.

The CDR3 DNA follows: TGTGCCAGTAGTTCTTCCCAGGCGGGGGTGGACGAGCAGTACTTC. This translates into CASSSSQAGVDEQYF. This chain connects TRBV19 to TRBJ2-7, with 7 nucleotides matching TRBD2. CDR3 length: 15 amino acids. The germline V gene has CDR1 LNHDA and CDR2 SQIVND (reference sequence). Trimming at V came to 5 bases and at J to 5 bases, leaving 12 bases not matched to a gene. Looking up the rest from reference TRBV19 and TRBJ2-7 gives the full variable domain: DGGITQSPKYLFRKEGQNVTLSCEQNLNHDAMYWYRQDPGQGLRLIYYSQIVNDFQKGDIAEGYSVSREKKESFPLTVTSAQKNPTAFYLCASSSSQAGVDEQYFGPGTRLTVT.

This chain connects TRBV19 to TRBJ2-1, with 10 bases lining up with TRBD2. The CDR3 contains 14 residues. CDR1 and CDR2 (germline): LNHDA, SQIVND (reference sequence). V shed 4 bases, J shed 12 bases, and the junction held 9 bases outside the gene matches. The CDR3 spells CASSTDPSGRGQFF. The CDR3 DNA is TGTGCCAGTAGTACCGATCCTAGCGGGAGAGGGCAGTTCTTC.

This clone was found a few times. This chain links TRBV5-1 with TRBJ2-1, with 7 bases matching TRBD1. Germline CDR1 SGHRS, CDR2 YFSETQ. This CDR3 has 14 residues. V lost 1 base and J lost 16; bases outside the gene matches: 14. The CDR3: CASSLLGDTGEIFF. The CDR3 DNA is TGCGCCAGCAGCTTGTTGGGGGACACAGGGGAGATATTCTTC. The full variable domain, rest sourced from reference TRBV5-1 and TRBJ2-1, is KAGVTQTPRYLIKTRGQQVTLSCSPISGHRSVSWYQQTPGQGLQFLFEYFSETQRNKGNFPGRFSGRQFSNSRSEMNVSTLELGDSALYLCASSLLGDTGEIFFGPGTRLTVL.

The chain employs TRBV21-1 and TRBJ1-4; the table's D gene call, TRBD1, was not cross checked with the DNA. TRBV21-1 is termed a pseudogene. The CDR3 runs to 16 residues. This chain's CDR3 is CASSKGASKASEKLFF. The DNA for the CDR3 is TGTGCCAGCAGCAAGGGGGCAAGCAAAGCGAGTGAAAAACTGTTTTTT.

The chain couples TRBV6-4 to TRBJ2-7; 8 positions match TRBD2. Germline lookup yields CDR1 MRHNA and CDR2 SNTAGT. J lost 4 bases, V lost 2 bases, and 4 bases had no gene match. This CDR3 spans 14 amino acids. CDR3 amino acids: CASSDGVAGYEQYF. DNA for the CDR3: TGTGCCAGCAGTGACGGGGTAGCGGGATACGAGCAGTACTTC.

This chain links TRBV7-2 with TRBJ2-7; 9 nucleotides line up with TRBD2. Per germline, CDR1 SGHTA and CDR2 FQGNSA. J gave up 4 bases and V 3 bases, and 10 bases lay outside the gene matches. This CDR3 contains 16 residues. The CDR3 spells CASSFAGAGGSYEQYF. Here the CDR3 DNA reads TGTGCCAGCAGCTTTGCGGGAGCGGGAGGTTCGTACGAGCAGTACTTC. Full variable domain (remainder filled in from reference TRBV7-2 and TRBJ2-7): GAGVSQSPSNKVTEKGKDVELRCDPISGHTALYWYRQSLGQGLEFLIYFQGNSAPDKSGLPSDRFSAERTGGSVSTLTIQRTQQEDSAVYLCASSFAGAGGSYEQYFGPGTRLTVT.

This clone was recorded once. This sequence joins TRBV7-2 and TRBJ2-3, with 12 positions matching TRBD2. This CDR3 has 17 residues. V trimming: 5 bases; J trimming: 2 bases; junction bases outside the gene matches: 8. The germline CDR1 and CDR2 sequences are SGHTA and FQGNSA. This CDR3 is CASSVTSGRTITDTQYF. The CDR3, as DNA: TGTGCCAGCAGCGTTACTAGCGGGAGGACAATCACAGATACGCAGTATTTT.

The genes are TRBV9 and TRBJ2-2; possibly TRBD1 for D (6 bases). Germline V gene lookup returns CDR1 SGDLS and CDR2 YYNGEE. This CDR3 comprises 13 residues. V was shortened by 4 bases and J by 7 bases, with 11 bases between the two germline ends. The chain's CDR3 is CASSPGGRGELFF. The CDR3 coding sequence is TGTGCCAGCAGCCCTGGGGGCCGCGGGGAGCTGTTTTTT.

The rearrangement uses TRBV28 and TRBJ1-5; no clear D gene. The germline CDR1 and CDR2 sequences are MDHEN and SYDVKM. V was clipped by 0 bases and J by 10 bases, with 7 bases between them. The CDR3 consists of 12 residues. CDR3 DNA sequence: TGTGCCAGCAGTTTATGGGCTCGCCCCCAGCATTTT. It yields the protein CASSLWARPQHF.

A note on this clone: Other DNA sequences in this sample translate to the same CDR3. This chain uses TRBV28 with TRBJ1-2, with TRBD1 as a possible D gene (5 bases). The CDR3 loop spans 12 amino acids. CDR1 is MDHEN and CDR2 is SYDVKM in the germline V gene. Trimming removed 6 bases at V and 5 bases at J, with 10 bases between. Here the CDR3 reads CASRPGGYGYTF. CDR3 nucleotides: TGTGCCAGCAGGCCGGGGGGATATGGCTACACCTTC.

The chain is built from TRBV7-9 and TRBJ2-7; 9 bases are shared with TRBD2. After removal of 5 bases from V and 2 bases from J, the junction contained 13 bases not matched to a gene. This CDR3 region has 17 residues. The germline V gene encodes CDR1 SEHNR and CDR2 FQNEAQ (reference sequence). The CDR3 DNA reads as TGTGCCAGCAGCCCGGCACTAGCGGGCCTCCTTACCTACGAGCAGTACTTC. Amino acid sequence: CASSPALAGLLTYEQYF.